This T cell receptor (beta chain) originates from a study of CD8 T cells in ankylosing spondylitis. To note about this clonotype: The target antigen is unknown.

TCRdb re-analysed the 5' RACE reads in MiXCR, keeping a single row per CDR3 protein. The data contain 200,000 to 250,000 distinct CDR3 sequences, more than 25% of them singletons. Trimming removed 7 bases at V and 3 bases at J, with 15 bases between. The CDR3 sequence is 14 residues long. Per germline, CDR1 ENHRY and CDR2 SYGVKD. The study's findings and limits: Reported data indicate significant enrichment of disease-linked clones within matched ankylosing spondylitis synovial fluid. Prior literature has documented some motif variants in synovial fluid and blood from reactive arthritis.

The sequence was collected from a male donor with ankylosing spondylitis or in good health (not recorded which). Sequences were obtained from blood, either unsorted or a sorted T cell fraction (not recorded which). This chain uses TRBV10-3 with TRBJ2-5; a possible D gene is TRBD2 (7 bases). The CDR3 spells CAINPGGREETQYF. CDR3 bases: TGTGCCATCAATCCCGGGGGGCGGGAAGAGACCCAGTACTTC.